This is a list of T cell receptor beta chains from one sample in a study of T cells after yellow fever vaccination. One entry per CDR3 protein results from TCRdb running MiXCR on the 5' RACE reads. Of 620,000 or so distinct CDR3 sequences listed, roughly 12% are singletons. Sequencing used PBMCs, obtained on the day of the yellow fever booster vaccination. Source of these receptors: a young man who received the YFV17D yellow fever vaccine. The CDR3 runs from the conserved cysteine through the conserved F or W. A D gene is named only where the DNA matches it firmly. Expanded clones get a size class; other rows say once, few or many, or leave the size out.

d_call: .; clone_size: .; j_call: TRBJ2-5; v_call: TRBV5-6; cdr3_aa: CASSGRDGLETQYF; cdr3_nt: TGTGCCAGCAGCGGCCGGGACGGACTAGAGACCCAGTACTTC
d_call: .; clone_size: .; j_call: TRBJ1-5; v_call: TRBV7-2; cdr3_aa: CASSSTGTTDQPQHF; cdr3_nt: TGTGCCAGCAGCTCCACCGGGACAACTGATCAGCCCCAGCATTTT
d_call: TRBD2; clone_size: .; j_call: TRBJ2-3; v_call: TRBV20-1; cdr3_aa: CSARLAGVAARLYF; cdr3_nt: TGCAGTGCGCGACTAGCGGGAGTTGCCGCCCGGCTGTATTTT
d_call: TRBD1; clone_size: few; j_call: TRBJ1-1; v_call: TRBV4-3; cdr3_aa: CASSLTGTGGGEAFF; cdr3_nt: TGCGCCAGCAGCCTAACCGGGACAGGGGGTGGTGAAGCTTTCTTT
d_call: .; clone_size: few; j_call: TRBJ2-5; v_call: TRBV6-5; cdr3_aa: CASSWGRQETQYF; cdr3_nt: TGTGCCAGCAGTTGGGGGCGGCAAGAGACCCAGTACTTC
d_call: .; clone_size: .; j_call: TRBJ2-7; v_call: TRBV18; cdr3_aa: CASSQTGTQWGEQYF; cdr3_nt: TGTGCCAGCTCACAGACCGGGACACAATGGGGCGAGCAGTACTTC
d_call: .; clone_size: many; j_call: TRBJ1-2; v_call: TRBV18; cdr3_aa: CASSPPRGGGYTF; cdr3_nt: TGTGCCAGCTCACCCCCCCGGGGAGGAGGCTACACCTTC
d_call: .; clone_size: .; j_call: TRBJ2-7; v_call: TRBV20-1; cdr3_aa: CSARVSADSYEQYF; cdr3_nt: TGCAGTGCTAGAGTTTCGGCGGACTCCTACGAGCAGTACTTC
d_call: .; clone_size: .; j_call: TRBJ2-7; v_call: TRBV5-1; cdr3_aa: CASSLLPEEQYF; cdr3_nt: TGCGCCAGCAGCTTGCTTCCTGAAGAGCAGTACTTC
d_call: .; clone_size: .; j_call: TRBJ1-1; v_call: TRBV29-1; cdr3_aa: CSVEYSRDTEAFF; cdr3_nt: TGCAGCGTTGAATATTCGAGGGACACTGAAGCTTTCTTT
d_call: .; clone_size: few; j_call: TRBJ2-7; v_call: TRBV20-1; cdr3_aa: CSALRRVGSYEQYF; cdr3_nt: TGCAGTGCCCTGCGCCGGGTCGGGTCCTACGAGCAGTACTTC
d_call: .; clone_size: few; j_call: TRBJ1-4; v_call: TRBV19; cdr3_aa: CASLGRPNEKLFF; cdr3_nt: TGTGCCAGTTTGGGGAGGCCAAATGAAAAACTGTTTTTT
d_call: .; clone_size: few; j_call: TRBJ2-5; v_call: TRBV12-3/TRBV12-4; cdr3_aa: CASSSIRDFPKETQYF; cdr3_nt: TGTGCCAGCAGCTCCATCCGGGACTTCCCGAAAGAGACCCAGTACTTC
d_call: .; clone_size: .; j_call: TRBJ2-1; v_call: TRBV5-4; cdr3_aa: CASSFGTTNHNEQFF; cdr3_nt: TGTGCCAGCAGCTTCGGGACCACGAACCACAATGAGCAGTTCTTC
d_call: .; clone_size: .; j_call: TRBJ2-1; v_call: TRBV20-1; cdr3_aa: CSARVRSTDSYNEQFF; cdr3_nt: TGCAGTGCTAGGGTCCGTAGCACGGACTCCTACAATGAGCAGTTCTTC
d_call: .; clone_size: few; j_call: TRBJ2-7; v_call: TRBV5-1; cdr3_aa: CASSLVAEAAYEQYF; cdr3_nt: TGCGCCAGCAGCTTGGTAGCAGAGGCAGCCTACGAGCAGTACTTC
d_call: .; clone_size: .; j_call: TRBJ2-7; v_call: TRBV28; cdr3_aa: CAHGGRASYEQYF; cdr3_nt: TGTGCCCACGGAGGCCGGGCCTCCTACGAGCAGTACTTC
d_call: TRBD2; clone_size: .; j_call: TRBJ2-5; v_call: TRBV6-2/TRBV6-3; cdr3_aa: CASSYVAGGETQYF; cdr3_nt: TGTGCCAGCAGTTACGTGGCGGGAGGAGAGACCCAGTACTTC
d_call: TRBD2; clone_size: few; j_call: TRBJ2-1; v_call: TRBV20-1; cdr3_aa: CSAPAGDRFYNEQFF; cdr3_nt: TGCAGTGCCCCAGCGGGGGATCGTTTCTACAATGAGCAGTTCTTC
d_call: TRBD1; clone_size: few; j_call: TRBJ1-2; v_call: TRBV9; cdr3_aa: CASSTRTGNNYGYTF; cdr3_nt: TGTGCCAGCAGCACCAGGACAGGGAATAACTATGGCTACACCTTC
d_call: TRBD1; clone_size: few; j_call: TRBJ2-5; v_call: TRBV5-1; cdr3_aa: CASSATGQEQETQYF; cdr3_nt: TGCGCCAGCAGCGCCACCGGACAGGAGCAAGAGACCCAGTACTTC
d_call: .; clone_size: .; j_call: TRBJ2-7; v_call: TRBV20-1; cdr3_aa: CSARDFGQSSYEQYF; cdr3_nt: TGCAGTGCTAGAGATTTTGGACAAAGCTCCTACGAGCAGTACTTC